These 31 T cell receptor beta chains came from one sample sequenced in a study of T cells in Graves' hyperthyroidism and ophthalmopathy. RNA transcripts provided the source from which TCR beta CDR3 regions were amplified. The TCR CDR3 was amplified in a first-round RT-PCR using the HTBI primer set. MiXCR, applied by TCRdb to the multiplex PCR reads, yields one record per CDR3 protein. The table lists 480,000 or so distinct CDR3 sequences, over 45% of them singletons. The specimen sequenced was peripheral blood or thyroid tissue (not recorded which). Receptors originate from an adult woman with Graves' disease, either hyperthyroidism or ophthalmopathy (not recorded which).

The table lists this clonotype with many counts. The rearrangement uses TRBV6-1 and TRBJ1-1, with D perhaps TRBD1 (5 bases). The CDR3 runs 17 residues. Germline-derived CDR1 and CDR2 are MNHNS and SASEGT. V lost 1 base and J 10 bases, leaving 25 bases between the germline ends. CDR3 nucleotides: TGTGCCAGCAGTGAAGATTGGGGACCCAGGCAGACTCAAGGAGCTTTCTTT. The encoded protein is CASSEDWGPRQTQGAFF.

This clonotype was counted between two and nine times. The genes are TRBV29-1 and TRBJ1-2; 7 bases fit TRBD1. Germline V gene sequence: CDR1 SQVTM, CDR2 ANQGSEA. This CDR3 is built from 14 residues. V was pared by 4 bases and J by 7 bases, with 12 bases of the junction left unmatched. CDR3 in DNA: TGCAGCGTTGCGGGGACAGTCCAGGGTCCTGGCTACACCTTC. Translated: CSVAGTVQGPGYTF.

The genes are TRBV7-2 and TRBJ1-5; D unclear. Germline-derived CDR1 and CDR2 are SGHTA and FQGNSA. There are 14 residues in the CDR3. V was clipped by 6 bases and J by 4 bases, with 13 bases between them. The CDR3 is CASRKTGPNQPQHF. The CDR3 DNA follows: TGTGCCAGCAGAAAGACCGGGCCAAATCAGCCCCAGCATTTT.

This clonotype appeared a few times. V and J are TRBV29-1 and TRBJ1-2; unclear D gene. Germline V gene data show CDR1 as SQVTM and CDR2 as ANQGSEA. CDR3 length: 13 residues. Trimming left V 4 bases short and J 0 bases short, with 9 bases between. Here the CDR3 DNA reads TGCAGCGTTGCGGCAGGAGCTAACTATGGCTACACCTTC. Translating it yields CSVAAGANYGYTF.

J is TRBJ2-5 and V is TRBV15; the D call may be TRBD1 or TRBD2 (7 bases each). Per the germline V gene, CDR1 is LNHNV and CDR2 is YYDKDF (reference sequence). The CDR3 contains 15 residues. Trimming removed 4 bases at V and 4 bases at J, with 16 bases between. The DNA of the CDR3 is TGTGCCACCAGCACCCGAGGGGGCGGGAGAGAGACCCAGTACTTC. Translation gives CATSTRGGGRETQYF.

The chain is built from TRBV9 and TRBJ1-1; D might be TRBD1 (5 bases). Germline V lookup: CDR1 SGDLS, CDR2 YYNGEE. The CDR3 sequence is 13 residues long. The germline V and J ends were trimmed by 0 bases and 6 bases, with 9 bases remaining between them. The CDR3 region is CASSVAGLSEAFF. The CDR3, as DNA: TGTGCCAGCAGCGTAGCAGGGCTCTCTGAAGCTTTCTTT.

V usage is TRBV20-1 and J usage is TRBJ1-3, with D possibly TRBD1 on 5 matching bases. This CDR3 has 13 amino acids. Between the trimmed V and J ends, which lost 3 bases and 7 bases, there was a span of 13 bases. CDR1 is DFQATT, CDR2 SNEGSKA, per germline (reference sequence). The CDR3 DNA follows: TGCAGTGCTAGGGGGACTAGCGGTAACACCATATATTTT. This sequence encodes CSARGTSGNTIYF.

This clonotype was found many times. The CDR3 region is CASSSHGAGGPNEQYF. CDR3 sequence (DNA): TGTGCCAGCAGCTCACACGGAGCGGGAGGGCCTAACGAGCAGTACTTC. The chain links TRBV7-9 to TRBJ2-7; the match to TRBD2 covers 10 bases. The CDR3 loop spans 16 amino acids. V gave up 4 bases and J gave up 5 bases; unmatched junction bases: 11. CDR1 is SEHNR and CDR2 is FQNEAQ in the germline V gene (reference sequence).

In its sample, this clonotype was seen a few times. The chain recombines TRBV6-2 or TRBV6-3 with TRBJ2-2; the D is unclear. The germline CDR1 and CDR2 sequences are MNHEY and SVGEGT. This CDR3 has 16 residues. V gave up 2 bases and J gave up 3 bases, with 13 bases separating them. The CDR3 region is CASSYRLDIYTGELFF. Written as DNA, the CDR3 is TGTGCCAGCAGTTACAGGCTGGATATTTACACCGGGGAGCTGTTTTTT.

Note on this clonotype: A much larger clone sits a single nucleotide away, making a read error possible. The chain carries TRBV7-8 and TRBJ1-3; 7 bases align to TRBD1. This CDR3 has 14 residues. The germline V gene encodes CDR1 SGHVS and CDR2 FQNEAQ. V trimming: 5 bases; J trimming: 4 bases; junction bases outside the gene matches: 5. The CDR3 loop reads CASSTRDRGNTIYF. Here the CDR3 DNA reads TGTGCCAGCAGCACCCGGGACAGAGGAAACACCATATATTTT. The full variable domain, in which reference TRBV7-8 and TRBJ1-3 provide the parts outside the CDR3, is GAGVSQSPRYKVAKRGQDVALRCDPISGHVSLFWYQQALGQGPEFLTYFQNEAQLDKSGLPSDRFFAERPEGSVSTLKIQRTQQEDSAVYLCASSTRDRGNTIYFGEGSWLTVV.

This clonotype was detected only a few times. The chain employs TRBV10-3 and TRBJ1-2, with D uncertain. V was cut by 5 bases and J by 8 bases, with 6 bases left in between. The length of the CDR3 is 10 residues. The germline V gene encodes CDR1 ENHRY and CDR2 SYGVKD. Written as DNA, the CDR3 is TGTGCCATCAGTTCTAGCGGCTACACCTTC. It codes for CAISSSGYTF.

CDR3 loop: CASSQGQGRVYEQYF. The DNA for the CDR3 is TGTGCCAGCAGCCAAGGGCAGGGTCGGGTCTACGAGCAGTACTTC. This chain joins TRBV14 and TRBJ2-7; perhaps TRBD1 as D (5 bases). The CDR3 is 15 residues long. Germline V gene sequence: CDR1 SGHDN, CDR2 FVKESK. V was trimmed by 1 base and J by 3 bases, leaving 13 bases between them.

This clonotype was observed at least ten times. Here the CDR3 reads CATSDYSPLRWEQYF. The CDR3 nucleotides are TGTGCCACCAGTGATTACTCACCCTTGAGGTGGGAGCAGTACTTC. The gene calls are TRBV24-1 and TRBJ2-7, with D unresolved. With 2 bases removed from V and 7 bases from J, the gap between germline ends came to 17 bases. The CDR3 runs 15 residues. Germline V lookup: CDR1 KGHDR, CDR2 SFDVKD.

V and J are TRBV20-1 and TRBJ1-2; D remains unclear. This CDR3 has 16 amino acids. Trimming removed 3 bases from V and 0 bases from J, with 17 bases in between. Germline CDR1 is DFQATT and CDR2 is SNEGSKA (reference sequence). CDR3: CSASRRVGGANYGYTF. In DNA, the CDR3 is TGCAGTGCTAGTAGAAGGGTGGGTGGTGCTAACTATGGCTACACCTTC.

This clonotype was detected ten times or more. The chain carries TRBV20-1 and TRBJ2-7; no clear D gene. This CDR3 comprises 12 residues. V gave up 0 bases and J gave up 7 bases, with 10 bases separating them. Germline CDR1 is DFQATT and CDR2 is SNEGSKA (reference sequence). The CDR3 reads CSARDRLQEQYF. The CDR3 DNA sequence: TGCAGTGCTAGAGATCGACTCCAAGAGCAGTACTTC.

This clonotype was seen just once. This chain connects TRBV20-1 to TRBJ2-5, with D perhaps matching TRBD1 (5 bases). There are 14 residues in the CDR3. V lost 1 base and J lost 4, with 13 bases in between. Germline V gives CDR1 DFQATT, CDR2 SNEGSKA (reference sequence). Here the CDR3 reads CSARAGRVGETQYF. In DNA, the CDR3 is TGCAGTGCTAGAGCCGGCAGGGTGGGAGAGACCCAGTACTTC.

The chain links TRBV19 to TRBJ1-2; D is ambiguous. The CDR3 runs 11 residues. The V and J ends lost 5 bases and 12 bases respectively, with 13 bases between them. The germline CDR1 and CDR2 sequences are LNHDA and SQIVND (reference sequence). The CDR3 DNA reads as TGTGCCAGTAGTCCGCGGGTTGGAAACACCTTC. Residues: CASSPRVGNTF.

With regard to this clonotype: The conserved final phenylalanine or tryptophan is absent from the CDR3, which likely points to a read error. No DNA is shown, since the ends of the CDR3 on it are uncertain; the CDR3 is the one TCRdb lists. The chain uses TRBV11-2 and TRBJ1-4. CDR1 is SGHAT and CDR2 is FQNNGV in the germline V gene. Including both end residues, the CDR3 is 8 amino acids long. The CDR3 here is CASSSSGR.

The sample holds many counts of this clonotype. At one end the junction does not follow the germline gene, possibly because of a read error. The V and J genes are TRBV20-1 and TRBJ1-5, with D perhaps matching TRBD1 (6 bases). The germline V gene encodes CDR1 DFQATT and CDR2 SNEGSKA (reference sequence). The CDR3 length is 11 residues. The CDR3 loop reads CSALQGGHNDF. The CDR3 DNA reads as TGCAGTGCCCTCCAAGGGGGACATAACGATTTT.

This clonotype was recorded many times. The V call is TRBV29-1, the J call TRBJ1-2; D is unresolved. The CDR3 consists of 12 residues. The V gene lost 3 bases and the J gene lost 4 bases, with 9 bases spanning the gap. The germline V gene has CDR1 SQVTM and CDR2 ANQGSEA. In nucleotides, the CDR3 is TGCAGCGTTGAGGGTCAGCTCTATGGCTACACCTTC. It codes for CSVEGQLYGYTF. The variable domain in full, with the rest retrieved from reference TRBV29-1 and TRBJ1-2, is SAVISQKPSRDICQRGTSLTIQCQVDSQVTMMFWYRQQPGQSLTLIATANQGSEATYESGFVIDKFPISRPNLTFSTLTVSNMSPEDSSIYLCSVEGQLYGYTFGSGTRLTVV.

V usage is TRBV11-1 and J usage is TRBJ1-4; 7 nucleotides line up with TRBD1. CDR3 length equals 17 residues. The germline V gene has CDR1 SGHAT and CDR2 FQDESV (reference sequence). V shed 6 bases and J 10 bases; nucleotides not matched to a gene: 20. The CDR3 spells CASSLSGLSERDRKLFF. The DNA for the CDR3 is TGTGCCAGCAGTTTGAGCGGGTTGAGTGAACGGGACAGAAAACTGTTTTTT.

V usage is TRBV29-1 and J usage is TRBJ2-7, with D perhaps matching TRBD2 (5 bases). CDR1 is SQVTM, CDR2 ANQGSEA, per germline. V gave up 6 bases and J gave up 4 bases, with 16 bases separating them. CDR3 length: 13 residues. The chain's CDR3 is CSVNPGTVYEQYF. CDR3 in DNA: TGCAGCGTAAACCCGGGAACAGTGTACGAGCAGTACTTC.

Many counts were recorded for this clonotype. V and J are TRBV20-1 and TRBJ1-5; the D is unclear. Germline values: CDR1 DFQATT, CDR2 SNEGSKA (reference sequence). This CDR3 is built from 16 residues. The V gene lost 3 bases and the J gene lost 0 bases, with 15 bases spanning the gap. CDR3 DNA: TGCAGTGCTAGTTTGGTGTCTAGGTATAGCAATCAGCCCCAGCATTTT. Translating it yields CSASLVSRYSNQPQHF.

The rearrangement joins TRBV7-9 to TRBJ1-1; D remains ambiguous. CDR3 length equals 15 residues. Trimming removed 1 base from V and 0 bases from J, with 9 bases in between. Germline CDR1 SEHNR, CDR2 FQNEAQ (reference sequence). CDR3 region: CASSLVSGMNTEAFF. The CDR3 coding sequence is TGTGCCAGCAGCTTAGTGTCAGGTATGAACACTGAAGCTTTCTTT.

This clonotype has more than one count but fewer than ten. This sequence joins TRBV24-1 and TRBJ2-5, with 9 bases identical to TRBD1. V trimming: 3 bases; J trimming: 2 bases; junction bases outside the gene matches: 6. The CDR3 loop spans 16 amino acids. Germline assignment: CDR1 KGHDR and CDR2 SFDVKD. CDR3 bases: TGTGCCACCAGTGATCCAGGGACAGGGTTGCAAGAGACCCAGTACTTC. As protein: CATSDPGTGLQETQYF.

The table lists this clonotype with many counts. The chain is built from TRBV7-2 and TRBJ1-1; D is undetermined. Looked up from germline, CDR1 is SGHTA and CDR2 is FQGNSA. The CDR3 spans 13 residues. V was pared by 4 bases and J by 0 bases, with 6 bases between. This chain's CDR3 is CASSSYLNTEAFF. CDR3 nucleotides: TGTGCCAGCAGCTCCTACCTGAACACTGAAGCTTTCTTT.

This clonotype was recorded once. This chain links TRBV14 with TRBJ1-2; a weak D match, TRBD1 (5 bases). The germline V and J ends were trimmed by 6 bases and 4 bases, with 15 bases remaining between them. The CDR3 runs to 14 residues. CDR1 and CDR2 from the germline V gene are SGHDN and FVKESK. In nucleotides, the CDR3 is TGTGCCAGCAGAGCCGTAGGGGCGACCTATGGCTACACCTTC. Translating it yields CASRAVGATYGYTF. The full variable domain, its missing parts supplied by reference TRBV14 and TRBJ1-2, is EAGVTQFPSHSVIEKGQTVTLRCDPISGHDNLYWYRRVMGKEIKFLLHFVKESKQDESGMPNNRFLAERTGGTYSTLKVQPAELEDSGVYFCASRAVGATYGYTFGSGTRLTVV.

This clonotype was counted many times. V and J are TRBV10-2 and TRBJ2-7, with TRBD2 matching 9 bases. J lost 5 bases, V lost 6 bases, and 11 bases had no gene match. In germline, CDR1 is WSHSY, CDR2 SAAADI. The length of the CDR3 is 15 residues. The CDR3 region has the DNA TGCGCCAGCAGGACAGCTAGCGGGGCAAAAGACGAGCAGTACTTC. Protein: CASRTASGAKDEQYF.

In this sample, this clonotype turned up a few times. The J gene is TRBJ2-5, the V gene TRBV7-3; 7 nucleotides align to TRBD2. The last part of the DNA fits TRBJ2-1 better; the J call may be wrong. The CDR3 covers 16 residues. CDR1 and CDR2 (germline): SGHTA, FQGTGA. The CDR3 loop reads CASSVEGLAAPGQQFF. Written as DNA, the CDR3 is TGTGCCAGCAGCGTAGAGGGTCTAGCGGCCCCCGGACAGCAGTTCTTC.

The rearrangement joins TRBV10-3 to TRBJ2-3; D perhaps matches TRBD2 (5 bases). This CDR3 is 13 amino acids long. Germline V gives CDR1 ENHRY, CDR2 SYGVKD. Between the trimmed V and J ends, which lost 2 bases and 11 bases, there was a span of 14 bases. The DNA for the CDR3 is TGTGCCATCAGTGAGATAGCGAGGCCTGGGCAGTATTTT. Protein product: CAISEIARPGQYF.

This chain connects TRBV10-3 to TRBJ2-7, with TRBD1 matching over 10 bases. CDR3 length: 12 residues. The V segment lost 2 bases and the J segment 12 bases; nucleotides outside the gene matches: 4. Germline CDR1 and CDR2: ENHRY and SYGVKD. The CDR3 sequence: CAISEGTGVWYF. CDR3 sequence (DNA): TGTGCCATCAGTGAGGGGACAGGGGTGTGGTACTTC.